The clone carrying this T cell receptor (beta chain) appeared a single time. No antigen is known for it. This sample was taken from a study of cytomegalovirus exposure and HLA in healthy donors. PCR primers comprised 60 Vbeta and 13 Jbeta primers. Profiled with immunoSEQ multiplex PCR; TCRdb holds only in-frame clones, not every one. The repertoire holds approximately 190,000 clones, with roughly 85% as singletons. Study-wide findings and caveats: According to a later analysis, donors in an Asian-associated ancestry cluster reportedly had fewer N-insertions than the 666-donor mean.

Material: PBMCs. The clonotype originates from a young woman in good health and CMV-seronegative.

The CDR3 nucleotides read TGTGCCAGCAGGGGACAGGGCGTCTCTGGGGCCAACGTCCTGACTTTC. As protein: CASRGQGVSGANVLTF. This sequence joins TRBV28 and TRBJ2-6, with 9 bases lining up with TRBD1. Trimming at V came to 6 bases and at J to 0 bases, leaving 3 bases not matched to a gene. There are 16 residues in the CDR3. The germline gives CDR1 MDHEN, CDR2 SYDVKM. Filled out from reference TRBV28 and TRBJ2-6, the complete variable domain reads DVKVTQSSRYLVKRTGEKVFLECVQDMDHENMFWYRQDPGLGLRLIYFSYDVKMKEKGDIPEGYSVSREKKERFSLILESASTNQTSMYLCASRGQGVSGANVLTFGAGSRLTVL.